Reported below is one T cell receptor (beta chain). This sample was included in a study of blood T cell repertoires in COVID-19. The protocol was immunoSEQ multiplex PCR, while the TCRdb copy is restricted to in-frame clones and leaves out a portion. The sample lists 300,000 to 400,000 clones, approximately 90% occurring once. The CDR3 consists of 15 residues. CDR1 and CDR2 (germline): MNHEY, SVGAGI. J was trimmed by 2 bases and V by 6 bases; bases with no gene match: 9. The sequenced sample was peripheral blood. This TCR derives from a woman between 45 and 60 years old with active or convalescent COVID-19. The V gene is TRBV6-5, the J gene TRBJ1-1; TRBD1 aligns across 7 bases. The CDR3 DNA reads TGTGCCAGCAGCCCCTCGGGGACAGTCAACACTGAAGCTTTCTTT. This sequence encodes CASSPSGTVNTEAFF.